This T cell receptor beta chain was profiled in a study of T cell responses to AZD1222 COVID-19 vaccine. Study-level points and caveats: Clonal diversity was possibly underestimated, and white British individuals and females predominated among donors. At study baseline, merely six AZD1222 recipients were seropositive.

With regard to this clone: The target antigen is unknown.

Data came from immunoSEQ multiplex PCR; TCRdb stores just in-frame clones and leaves some out. Altogether 150,000 or so clones are present, 91% being singletons, with the ten largest covering 1.4%. CDR1 is MNHEY, CDR2 SMNVEV, per germline (reference sequence). The CDR3 covers 15 residues. V dropped 4 bases and J dropped 5 bases, with 17 bases sitting between them. The gene calls are TRBV27 and TRBJ2-5, with D tentatively TRBD1 (6 bases). The TCR originated in an adult in good health. The source was peripheral blood, collected on day 0 of AZD1222 vaccination. The CDR3 region is CASSSLLGQYETQYF. For the CDR3, the DNA is TGTGCCAGCAGTTCCCTCCTCGGACAGTATGAGACCCAGTACTTC.